These 26 T cell receptor beta chains came from one sample sequenced in a study of T cell responses to AZD1222 COVID-19 vaccine. Clones were sequenced by immunoSEQ multiplex PCR, and TCRdb holds only the in-frame ones, with some missing. The sample has 180,000 or so clones, around nine tenths seen once. This sample comprised peripheral blood, obtained 28 days after the second AZD1222 dose. The source is an adult who received the AZD1222 COVID-19 vaccine.

This clone occurred once. The chain recombines TRBV3-1 (or the pseudogene TRBV3-2) with TRBJ1-2, with D uncertain. Germline lookup yields CDR1 LGHDT and CDR2 YNNKEL (reference sequence). CDR3 length equals 15 residues. Trimming pared 2 bases from V and 0 bases from J, leaving 10 bases between. The CDR3 nucleotides are TGTGCCAGCAGCCAACGCGAAGTCTCTAACTATGGCTACACCTTC. Encoded protein: CASSQREVSNYGYTF.

The chain carries TRBV6-2 or TRBV6-3 and TRBJ1-2, with 12 bases matching TRBD1. The CDR3 contains 16 residues. V lost 6 bases and J lost 5; bases outside the gene matches: 10. Per the germline V gene, CDR1 is MNHEY and CDR2 is SVGEGT. The CDR3: CASSSPPGQGAYGYTF. The CDR3 region has the DNA TGTGCCAGCAGCTCCCCTCCGGGACAGGGGGCTTATGGCTACACCTTC.

The V gene is TRBV5-1, the J gene TRBJ1-1, with a possible D match to TRBD1 (6 bases). The CDR3 consists of 13 residues. V was pared by 5 bases and J by 1 base, with 9 bases between. The germline gives CDR1 SGHRS, CDR2 YFSETQ. CDR3 sequence (DNA): TGCGCCAGCAGTGGGGGGGCGAACACTGAAGCTTTCTTT. It codes for CASSGGANTEAFF.

The J gene is TRBJ2-3, the V gene TRBV19, with 9 bases matching TRBD2. V lost 9 bases to trimming and J lost 5 bases; unmatched junction nucleotides: 12. Germline V CDR1 and CDR2: LNHDA, SQIVND (reference sequence). The CDR3 loop spans 15 amino acids. The CDR3 nucleotides are TGTGCCAGCGGCATAGCGGGAGCGATAGGAGATACGCAGTATTTT. Amino acids: CASGIAGAIGDTQYF.

The rearrangement joins TRBV6-6 to TRBJ2-5, with TRBD2 identical over 10 bases. The CDR3 runs to 19 residues. Trimming took 5 bases from V and 4 from J; bases not matched to a gene: 19. Germline V gene lookup returns CDR1 MNHNY and CDR2 SVGAGI (reference sequence). DNA of the CDR3: TGTGCCAGCAGTCGGGAGACGCTGGGACTAGCGAAGATTCGAGAGACCCAGTACTTC. Its translation is CASSRETLGLAKIRETQYF.

The chain couples TRBV5-1 to TRBJ2-2, with D possibly TRBD1 on 7 matching bases. Between the trimmed V and J ends, which lost 6 bases and 2 bases, there was a span of 14 bases. Germline V CDR1 and CDR2: SGHRS, YFSETQ. This CDR3 is built from 15 residues. For the CDR3, the DNA is TGCGCCAGCACCCTCAGGGGGGACAACACCGGGGAGCTGTTTTTT. Translating it yields CASTLRGDNTGELFF.

To note about this clone: The identical CDR3 is also encoded by other nucleotide sequences in the sample. CDR3 DNA: TGTGCCAGCAGTTTTTCGGAAAATCAGCCCCAGCATTTT. Translated: CASSFSENQPQHF. The V call is TRBV12-3 or TRBV12-4, the J call TRBJ1-5, with D unresolved. V was cut by 3 bases and J by 4 bases, with 7 bases left in between. The CDR3 covers 13 residues.

As DNA, the CDR3 is TGTGCCAGCTCACCTGCGAGGGAAGGGGAGCAGTTCTTC. Residues: CASSPAREGEQFF. The chain uses TRBV18 and TRBJ2-1; tentatively, D is TRBD2 (5 bases). The length of the CDR3 is 13 residues. V dropped 3 bases and J dropped 10 bases, with 13 bases sitting between them. Germline lookup yields CDR1 KGHSH and CDR2 LQKENI.

The rearrangement links TRBV7-3 to TRBJ2-5; 14 bases are shared with TRBD2. Germline V gene lookup returns CDR1 SGHTA and CDR2 FQGTGA. CDR3 length: 16 amino acids. V trimming: 5 bases; J trimming: 1 base; junction bases outside the gene matches: 3. The CDR3 DNA follows: TGTGCCAGCAGCCAGACTAGCGGGAGGGCCCAAGAGACCCAGTACTTC. This translates into CASSQTSGRAQETQYF.

This clone has a single count. The chain has TRBV30 and TRBJ1-2; D unresolved. CDR1 and CDR2 from the germline V gene are GTSNPN and SVGIG (reference sequence). There are 14 residues in the CDR3. V was shortened by 0 bases and J by 3 bases, with 11 bases between the two germline ends. In nucleotides, the CDR3 is TGTGCCTGGAGTGTCGAAGGGATGGACTATGGCTACACCTTC. As protein: CAWSVEGMDYGYTF.

The chain combines TRBV30 with TRBJ2-7, with 11 bases that match TRBD1. This CDR3 is built from 13 residues. The V gene end was trimmed by 4 bases and the J gene end by 7 bases; junction bases not matched to a gene: 6. Per the germline V gene, CDR1 is GTSNPN and CDR2 is SVGIG (reference sequence). DNA of the CDR3: TGTGCCTGGAACGGACAGGGGGCAGGTGAGCAGTACTTC. It specifies CAWNGQGAGEQYF.

The chain recombines TRBV6-5 with TRBJ2-2; 8 bases are a match to TRBD2. Per germline, CDR1 MNHEY and CDR2 SVGAGI. CDR3 length: 15 residues. J was trimmed by 2 bases and V by 7 bases; bases with no gene match: 6. The DNA of the CDR3 is TGTGCCAGCACTTTCACTAGCGGTAACACCGGGGAGCTGTTTTTT. It is translated as CASTFTSGNTGELFF.

The chain is built from TRBV11-2 and TRBJ2-1; D perhaps matches TRBD1 (5 bases). Germline V gene lookup returns CDR1 SGHAT and CDR2 FQNNGV. The CDR3 is 15 amino acids. Trimming left V 1 base short and J 6 bases short, with 13 bases between. CDR3: CASSLAQGRVNEQFF. In nucleotides, the CDR3 is TGTGCCAGCAGCTTAGCTCAGGGCCGGGTCAATGAGCAGTTCTTC.

The chain couples TRBV7-7 to TRBJ1-6, with 10 bases lining up with TRBD1. This CDR3 is 17 amino acids long. The J segment lost 9 bases and the V segment lost 1 base, leaving 9 bases of the junction unmatched. The germline gives CDR1 SSHAT, CDR2 FNYEAQ (reference sequence). The CDR3: CASSLGGTGVSCSPLHF. In nucleotides, the CDR3 is TGTGCCAGCAGCTTAGGGGGGACAGGGGTGAGTTGTTCACCCCTCCACTTT.

The rearrangement links TRBV11-3 to TRBJ2-1; D is perhaps TRBD2 (7 bases). The length of the CDR3 is 15 residues. The V end lost 3 bases, the J end lost 8 bases, and 17 bases lay between the germline ends. Per the germline V gene, CDR1 is SGHNT and CDR2 is YENEEA. The CDR3 loop is CASSFGGGVFDEQFF. The CDR3 DNA is TGTGCCAGCAGCTTCGGAGGGGGGGTTTTCGATGAGCAGTTCTTC.

The chain uses TRBV25-1 and TRBJ1-6; D may be TRBD1 (5 bases). Trimming took off 4 bases at V and 7 bases at J, with 8 bases between the two ends. The CDR3 extends over 13 amino acids. Per the germline V gene, CDR1 is MGHDK and CDR2 is SYGVNS. CDR3 in DNA: TGTGCCAGCAGTGCAGACAGAAATTCACCCCTCCACTTT. Its protein is CASSADRNSPLHF.

This clone was detected only a few times. The gene calls are TRBV19 and TRBJ1-4; TRBD1 matches at 9 bases. CDR1 and CDR2 (germline): LNHDA, SQIVND (reference sequence). The CDR3 totals 21 residues. Germline trimming cut 0 bases from V and 0 bases from J; bases unmatched to any gene: 14. DNA for the CDR3: TGTGCCAGTAGTATAGACGGAACAGGGGGCGATGTGATATCAACTAATGAAAAACTGTTTTTT. This gives the protein CASSIDGTGGDVISTNEKLFF.

V gene TRBV5-6 combines with J gene TRBJ2-5; weak D call: TRBD1 (5 bases). This CDR3 spans 17 amino acids. V lost 2 bases and J 1 base, leaving 18 bases between the germline ends. Germline V gene lookup returns CDR1 SGHDT and CDR2 YYEEEE. In DNA form, the CDR3 reads TGTGCCAGCAGCTTTGGCCAGGGTGCGAAAGTCCAAGAGACCCAGTACTTC. Its translation: CASSFGQGAKVQETQYF.

The CDR3 sequence: CASSLPGGGYGYTF. In DNA, the CDR3 is TGTGCCAGCAGCTTGCCGGGTGGCGGCTATGGCTACACCTTC. This rearrangement joins TRBV5-4 to TRBJ1-2; D is unresolved. Germline CDR1 reads SGHNT; CDR2 reads YYREEE (reference sequence). The CDR3 is 14 amino acids. Trimming removed 1 base from V and 4 bases from J, with 11 bases in between.

The CDR3 sequence: CASSPTKSGNTIYF. The CDR3 DNA follows: TGTGCCAGCAGCCCCACCAAATCTGGAAACACCATATATTTT. V usage is TRBV3-1 (or the pseudogene TRBV3-2) and J usage is TRBJ1-3; no clear D gene. The CDR3 runs to 14 residues. The germline V gene has CDR1 LGHDT and CDR2 YNNKEL (reference sequence). V lost 4 bases to trimming and J lost 1 base, with 8 bases between them.

This sequence joins TRBV19 and TRBJ1-1; D is ambiguous. Germline V gives CDR1 LNHDA, CDR2 SQIVND (reference sequence). V shed 7 bases and J shed 5 bases, with 17 bases lying between them. This CDR3 has 14 amino acids. The CDR3 DNA follows: TGTGCCAGTAAGGGTCCGGGAATTGGTACTGAAGCTTTCTTT. Its protein product is CASKGPGIGTEAFF.

The V gene is TRBV15, the J gene TRBJ2-2; a possible D gene is TRBD1 (6 bases). Germline-derived CDR1 and CDR2 are LNHNV and YYDKDF (reference sequence). The CDR3 runs to 17 residues. V gave up 4 bases and J gave up 0 bases, with 15 bases separating them. CDR3 residues: CATSKLNRVTNTGELFF. The CDR3 DNA reads TGTGCCACCAGCAAACTAAACAGGGTTACGAACACCGGGGAGCTGTTTTTT.

The rearrangement joins TRBV5-6 to TRBJ2-7, with 9 nucleotides matching TRBD1. Germline CDR1 and CDR2: SGHDT and YYEEEE. This CDR3 spans 15 amino acids. The V and J ends lost 2 bases and 4 bases, in that order; junction bases with no gene match: 7. The CDR3 DNA is TGTGCCAGCAGCTTTAATGAACAGGGGGCTTACGAGCAGTACTTC. Its translation is CASSFNEQGAYEQYF.

The chain employs TRBV5-4 and TRBJ1-1; tentative D call: TRBD1 (5 bases). Germline V lookup: CDR1 SGHNT, CDR2 YYREEE (reference sequence). The CDR3 consists of 15 residues. The V gene lost 2 bases and the J gene lost 3 bases, with 14 bases spanning the gap. CDR3 coding DNA: TGTGCCAGCAGCTTCCGGGGGTTGATCGACACTGAAGCTTTCTTT. Its protein product is CASSFRGLIDTEAFF.

This clone showed up just once. This sequence joins TRBV19 and TRBJ2-2; D possibly corresponds to TRBD2 (5 bases). The CDR3 runs 15 residues. Germline V gene data show CDR1 as LNHDA and CDR2 as SQIVND (reference sequence). V was clipped by 0 bases and J by 5 bases, with 10 bases between them. CDR3 loop: CASSIDLRGTGELFF. CDR3 coding DNA: TGTGCCAGTAGTATAGACCTCCGAGGGACCGGGGAGCTGTTTTTT.

CDR3 protein: CASKLVSGNTIYF. CDR3 in DNA: TGTGCCAGCAAGTTAGTCTCTGGAAACACCATATATTTT. The chain is built from TRBV6-5 and TRBJ1-3; D is unclear. Deletions cut 7 bases from V and 0 bases from J, with 7 bases between. CDR3 length: 13 residues. Germline CDR1 and CDR2: MNHEY and SVGAGI.